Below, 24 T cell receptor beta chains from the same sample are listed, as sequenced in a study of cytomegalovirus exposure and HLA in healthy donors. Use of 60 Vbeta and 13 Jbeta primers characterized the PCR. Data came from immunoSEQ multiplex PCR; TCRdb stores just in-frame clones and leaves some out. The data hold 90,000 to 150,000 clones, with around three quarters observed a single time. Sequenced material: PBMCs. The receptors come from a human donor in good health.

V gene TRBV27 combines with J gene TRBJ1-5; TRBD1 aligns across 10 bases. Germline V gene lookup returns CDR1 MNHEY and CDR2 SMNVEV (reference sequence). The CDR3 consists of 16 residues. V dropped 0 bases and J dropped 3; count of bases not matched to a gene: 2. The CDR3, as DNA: TGTGCCAGCAGTTTATCCGGGACAGGGGACAATCAGCCCCAGCATTTT. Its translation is CASSLSGTGDNQPQHF.

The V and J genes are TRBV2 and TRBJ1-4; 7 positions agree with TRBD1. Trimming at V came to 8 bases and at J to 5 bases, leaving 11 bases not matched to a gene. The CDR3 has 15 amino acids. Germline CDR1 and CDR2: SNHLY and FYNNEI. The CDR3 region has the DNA TGTGCCAGCCGGCTTACGGGGACAGAAAATGAAAAACTGTTTTTT. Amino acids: CASRLTGTENEKLFF.

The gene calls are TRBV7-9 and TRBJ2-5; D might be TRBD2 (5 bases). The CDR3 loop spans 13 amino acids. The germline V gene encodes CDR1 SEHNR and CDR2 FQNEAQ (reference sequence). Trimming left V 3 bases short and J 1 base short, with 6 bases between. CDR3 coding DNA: TGTGCCAGCAGCTTTAGCGCCCAAGAGACCCAGTACTTC. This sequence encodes CASSFSAQETQYF.

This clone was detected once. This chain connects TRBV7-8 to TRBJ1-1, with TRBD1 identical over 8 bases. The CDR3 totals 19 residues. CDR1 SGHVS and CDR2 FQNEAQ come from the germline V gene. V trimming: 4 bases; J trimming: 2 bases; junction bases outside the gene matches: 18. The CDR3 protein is CASSSPILDREQKNTEAFF. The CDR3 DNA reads TGTGCCAGCAGCTCCCCGATCCTGGACAGGGAGCAAAAAAACACTGAAGCTTTCTTT.

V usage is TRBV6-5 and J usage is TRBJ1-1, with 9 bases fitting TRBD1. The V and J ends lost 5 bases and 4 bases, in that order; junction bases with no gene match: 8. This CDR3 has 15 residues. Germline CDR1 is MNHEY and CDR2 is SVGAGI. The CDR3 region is CASSLGTGGLTEAFF. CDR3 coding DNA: TGTGCCAGCAGTCTAGGCACAGGGGGCCTCACTGAAGCTTTCTTT.

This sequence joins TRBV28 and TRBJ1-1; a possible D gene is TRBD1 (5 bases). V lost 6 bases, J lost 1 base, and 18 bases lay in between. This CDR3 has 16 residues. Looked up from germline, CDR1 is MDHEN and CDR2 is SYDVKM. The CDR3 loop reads CASSKGVPGGNTEAFF. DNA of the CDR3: TGTGCCAGCAGCAAAGGGGTGCCGGGGGGGAACACTGAAGCTTTCTTT.

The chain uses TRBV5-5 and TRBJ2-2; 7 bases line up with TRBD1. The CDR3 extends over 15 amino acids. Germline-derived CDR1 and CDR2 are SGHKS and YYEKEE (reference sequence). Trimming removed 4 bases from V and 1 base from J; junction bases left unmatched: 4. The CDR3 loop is CASSLGTVNTGELFF. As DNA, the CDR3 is TGTGCCAGCAGCCTAGGGACAGTGAACACCGGGGAGCTGTTTTTT.

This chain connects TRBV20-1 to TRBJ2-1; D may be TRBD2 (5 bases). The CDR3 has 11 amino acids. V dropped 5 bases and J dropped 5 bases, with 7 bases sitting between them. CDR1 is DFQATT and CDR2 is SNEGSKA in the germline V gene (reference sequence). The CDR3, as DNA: TGCAGTGCTTTACTAGACAATGAGCAGTTCTTC. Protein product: CSALLDNEQFF.

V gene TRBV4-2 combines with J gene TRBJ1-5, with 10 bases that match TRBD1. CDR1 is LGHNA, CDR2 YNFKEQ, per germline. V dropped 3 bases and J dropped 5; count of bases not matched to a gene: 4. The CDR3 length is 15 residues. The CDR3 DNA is TGTGCCAGCAGCCAGACAGGGGGCTTGGATCAGCCCCAGCATTTT. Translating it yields CASSQTGGLDQPQHF.

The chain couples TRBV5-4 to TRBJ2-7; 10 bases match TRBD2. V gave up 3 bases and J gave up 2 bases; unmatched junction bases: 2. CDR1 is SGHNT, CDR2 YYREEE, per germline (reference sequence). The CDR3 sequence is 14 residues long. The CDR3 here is CASSSSGSTYEQYF. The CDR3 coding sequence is TGTGCCAGCAGCTCTAGCGGGAGCACCTACGAGCAGTACTTC.

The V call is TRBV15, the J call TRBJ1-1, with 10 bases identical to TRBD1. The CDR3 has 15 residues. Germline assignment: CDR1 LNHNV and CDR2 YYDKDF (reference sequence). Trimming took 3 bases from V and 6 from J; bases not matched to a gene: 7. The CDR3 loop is CATSRDDRGLSEAFF. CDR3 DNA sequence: TGTGCCACCAGCAGGGACGACAGGGGGCTGTCTGAAGCTTTCTTT.

CDR3: CASSPQGGRFHEQYF. In DNA form, the CDR3 reads TGTGCCAGCAGCCCGCAGGGCGGGAGGTTCCACGAGCAGTACTTC. This chain joins TRBV7-2 and TRBJ2-7, with TRBD2 matching over 8 bases. This CDR3 has 15 amino acids. Germline-derived CDR1 and CDR2 are SGHTA and FQGNSA. The V and J ends lost 5 bases and 5 bases, in that order; junction bases with no gene match: 11.

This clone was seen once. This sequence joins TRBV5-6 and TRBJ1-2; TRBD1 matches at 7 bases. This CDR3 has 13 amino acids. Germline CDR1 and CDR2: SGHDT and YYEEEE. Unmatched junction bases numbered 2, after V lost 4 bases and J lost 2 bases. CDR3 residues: CASSLQGNYGYTF. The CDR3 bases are TGTGCCAGCAGCCTACAGGGGAACTATGGCTACACCTTC.

CDR3 sequence: CASSIPGGNYGYTF. The CDR3 DNA is TGTGCCAGTAGTATTCCCGGGGGGAACTATGGCTACACCTTC. The V call is TRBV19, the J call TRBJ1-2, with D perhaps matching TRBD1 (5 bases). CDR1 LNHDA and CDR2 SQIVND come from the germline V gene (reference sequence). Between the trimmed V and J ends, which lost 3 bases and 2 bases, there was a span of 10 bases. The length of the CDR3 is 14 residues.

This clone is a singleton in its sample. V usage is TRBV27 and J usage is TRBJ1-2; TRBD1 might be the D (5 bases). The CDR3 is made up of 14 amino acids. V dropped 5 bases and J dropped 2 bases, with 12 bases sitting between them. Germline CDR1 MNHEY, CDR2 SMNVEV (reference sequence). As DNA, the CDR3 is TGTGCCAGCAGTCTAAAGGCAGGGAACTATGGCTACACCTTC. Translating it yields CASSLKAGNYGYTF.

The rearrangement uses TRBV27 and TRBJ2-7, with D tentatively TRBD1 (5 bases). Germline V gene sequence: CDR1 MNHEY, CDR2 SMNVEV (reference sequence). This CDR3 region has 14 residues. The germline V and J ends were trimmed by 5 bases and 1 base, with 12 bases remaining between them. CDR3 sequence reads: CASSRSQGSYEQYF. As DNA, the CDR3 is TGTGCCAGCAGTAGGAGCCAGGGATCCTACGAGCAGTACTTC.

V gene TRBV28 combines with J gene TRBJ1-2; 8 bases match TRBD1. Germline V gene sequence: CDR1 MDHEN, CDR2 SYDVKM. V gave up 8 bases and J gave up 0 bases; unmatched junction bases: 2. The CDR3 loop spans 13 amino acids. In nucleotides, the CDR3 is TGTGCCAGCGGGACAGGCCCTAACTATGGCTACACCTTC. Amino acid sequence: CASGTGPNYGYTF.

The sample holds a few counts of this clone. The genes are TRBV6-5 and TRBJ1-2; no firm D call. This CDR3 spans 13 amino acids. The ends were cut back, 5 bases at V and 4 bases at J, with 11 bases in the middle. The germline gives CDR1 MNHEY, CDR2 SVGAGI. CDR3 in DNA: TGTGCCAGCAGTCCAAGAACAGTCTATGGCTACACCTTC. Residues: CASSPRTVYGYTF.

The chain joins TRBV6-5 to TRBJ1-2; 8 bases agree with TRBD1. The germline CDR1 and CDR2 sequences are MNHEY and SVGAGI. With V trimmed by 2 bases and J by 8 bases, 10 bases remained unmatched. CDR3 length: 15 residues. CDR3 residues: CASSYDTGGWAGYTF. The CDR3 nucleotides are TGTGCCAGCAGTTACGACACAGGGGGTTGGGCGGGCTACACCTTC.

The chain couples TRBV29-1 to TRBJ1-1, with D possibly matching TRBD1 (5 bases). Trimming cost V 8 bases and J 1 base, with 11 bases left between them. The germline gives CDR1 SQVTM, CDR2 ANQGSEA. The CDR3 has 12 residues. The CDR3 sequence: CSFLQGNTEAFF. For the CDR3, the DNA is TGCAGCTTTCTCCAGGGGAACACTGAAGCTTTCTTT.

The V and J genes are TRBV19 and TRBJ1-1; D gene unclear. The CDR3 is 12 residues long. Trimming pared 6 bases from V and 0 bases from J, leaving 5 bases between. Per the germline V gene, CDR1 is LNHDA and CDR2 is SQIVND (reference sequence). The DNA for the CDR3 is TGTGCCAGTAGACACATGAACACTGAAGCTTTCTTT. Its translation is CASRHMNTEAFF.

The CDR3 DNA follows: TGTGCCAGTATTGACATGAGCTCTGGGGCCAACGTCCTGACTTTC. Its protein product is CASIDMSSGANVLTF. The gene calls are TRBV19 and TRBJ2-6; D is undetermined. The CDR3 is 15 amino acids. The germline CDR1 and CDR2 sequences are LNHDA and SQIVND (reference sequence). The V gene lost 7 bases and the J gene lost 0 bases, with 10 bases spanning the gap.

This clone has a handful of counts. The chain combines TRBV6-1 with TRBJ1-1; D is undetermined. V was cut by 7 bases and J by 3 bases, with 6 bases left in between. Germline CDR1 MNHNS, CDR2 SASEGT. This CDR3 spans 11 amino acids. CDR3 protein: CASIYHTEAFF. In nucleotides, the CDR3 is TGTGCCAGCATCTATCACACTGAAGCTTTCTTT.

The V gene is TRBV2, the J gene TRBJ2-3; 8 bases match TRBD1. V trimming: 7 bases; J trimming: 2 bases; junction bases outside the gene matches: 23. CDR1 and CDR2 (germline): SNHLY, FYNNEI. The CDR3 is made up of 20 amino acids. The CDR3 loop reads CASTPSGGRSAREPTDTQYF. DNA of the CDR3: TGTGCCAGCACCCCTTCAGGGGGCCGATCGGCTCGGGAACCCACAGATACGCAGTATTTT. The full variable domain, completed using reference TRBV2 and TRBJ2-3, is EPEVTQTPSHQVTQMGQEVILRCVPISNHLYFYWYRQILGQKVEFLVSFYNNEISEKSEIFDDQFSVERPDGSNFTLKIRSTKLEDSAMYFCASTPSGGRSAREPTDTQYFGPGTRLTVL.